This TCR beta chain comes out of a study of T-cell reconstitution after alpha-beta-depleted transplantation in children. Trimming stripped 0 bases from V and 1 base from J, with 8 bases between. The CDR3 consists of 15 residues. CDR1 and CDR2 from the germline V gene are LNHNV and YYDKDF (reference sequence). TCRbeta library construction was performed incorporating unique molecular identifiers. From the PCR reads, TCRdb called clonotypes with MiXCR, one entry per CDR3 protein. The repertoire holds hundreds of thousands of distinct CDR3 sequences, with 32% as singletons. This chain joins TRBV15 and TRBJ2-3; D may match TRBD1 or TRBD2 (5 bases each). The specimen was PBMCs from the stem cell graft donor, collected from the stem cell graft. This TCR derives from a human donor who donated a stem cell graft to a child with aplastic anemia. CDR3 DNA: TGTGCCACCAGCAGAGATGTGGGACGCACAGATACGCAGTATTTT. Translation: CATSRDVGRTDTQYF.